This T cell receptor (beta chain) was observed in a study of OX40 agonist ivuxolimab in advanced cancers. TCRdb's table, derived via immunoSEQ multiplex PCR, lists solely in-frame clones and lacks some. The sample lists around 39,000 clones, around 80% occurring once. Germline V gives CDR1 SNHLY, CDR2 FYNNEI. This CDR3 is built from 16 residues. V lost 7 bases and J lost 0, with 13 bases in between. The clonotype was recovered from an adult with an advanced solid tumor such as melanoma, head and neck, liver or kidney cancer. This chain links TRBV2 with TRBJ2-6, with D possibly TRBD1 on 6 matching bases. The source was CD4+ or CD8+ T cells sorted from blood, collected in a trial of the OX40 agonist ivuxolimab. The CDR3 nucleotides read TGTGCCAGCACAGGACAGCCCCTCTCTGGGGCCAACGTCCTGACTTTC. Translating gives CASTGQPLSGANVLTF.